The T cell receptor beta chain described here comes from a study of CD8 T cell repertoires and HIV-1 epitope variants. Study in general: Epitopes were three Gag families plus Nef HW9 and YT9. 1M T cells were kept uncultured as a baseline.

Notes on the study in general: This assay reports beta chains of antigen-expanded cells, not T cell function.

Germline V gives CDR1 SGHAT, CDR2 FQDESV (reference sequence). This CDR3 has 14 amino acids. Trimming cost V 1 base and J 4 bases; bases outside gene matches: 3. On this clone: The antigen remains undetermined.

The repertoire was sequenced with immunoSEQ multiplex PCR; TCRdb's copy has only in-frame clones and lacks some. In the table there are 1,000 or so clones, just over 70% of which are singletons. This chain links TRBV11-1 with TRBJ2-7; 8 nucleotides agree with TRBD1. The TCR sequence derives from a male donor with HIV. The sequenced material came from cultured CD8+ T cells derived from PBMCs. CDR3 sequence: CASSLEQGEYEQYF. The DNA of the CDR3 is TGTGCCAGCAGCTTAGAACAGGGGGAGTACGAGCAGTACTTC.